Listed below are T cell receptor beta chains from one sample, sequenced in a study of blood T cell repertoires in COVID-19. Repertoires were generated with immunoSEQ multiplex PCR, while TCRdb's copy carries only in-frame clones and drops some. The sample gives roughly 180,000 clones, just over 85% of which show up once; roughly 8.6% is in the top ten. Material: peripheral blood. All receptors come from a man aged 55-75 years with acute or convalescent COVID-19. Both conserved end residues are part of each CDR3. The D gene is left open where the match is weak.

v_gene	j_gene	d_gene	CDR3aa
TRBV7-6	TRBJ2-7	.	CASSLASGLSYEQYF
TRBV27	TRBJ1-2	.	CASSPVNRRYPYGYTF
TRBV29-1	TRBJ2-3	TRBD2	CSVEGTSGSTDTQYF
TRBV10-3	TRBJ2-5	.	CATRDFAPQETQYF
TRBV15	TRBJ1-3	.	CATSITRETGNTIYF
TRBV28	TRBJ1-6	.	CAESVSVNSPLHF
TRBV7-8	TRBJ2-7	TRBD2	CASTWTSGTYEQYF
TRBV28	TRBJ1-2	.	CASRPSEVNYGYTF
TRBV28	TRBJ1-5	.	CASSFWSDQPQHF
TRBV20-1	TRBJ2-2	.	CSASGPGGTLNTGELFF
TRBV29-1	TRBJ1-1	.	CSVENRGLIEAFF
TRBV10-1	TRBJ1-1	TRBD1	CASSGTGPNTEAFF
TRBV15	TRBJ2-1	TRBD2	CATSRGGSAGGSNEQFF
TRBV3-1/TRBV3-2	TRBJ2-3	TRBD2	CASSQPGLAGAADTQYF
TRBV18	TRBJ2-3	.	CASSPLPRSGVYTDTQYF
TRBV30	TRBJ2-7	.	CAWSVSSGWSSISRDEQYF
TRBV25-1	TRBJ1-2	TRBD1	CASSVTGGIYGYTF
TRBV6-5	TRBJ1-6	.	CASSYRGGSPLHF
TRBV29-1	TRBJ1-2	.	CSVSGARGIYGYTF
TRBV28	TRBJ1-1	TRBD1	CASTPGEGAGVNTEAFF
TRBV5-4	TRBJ2-2	.	CASSLSGTGTGELFF
TRBV24-1	TRBJ2-7	TRBD1	CATSDFSTGGYEQYF
TRBV6-5	TRBJ1-1	.	CASSGYGHTEAFF
TRBV7-9	TRBJ2-1	TRBD1	CASSPDRGSNNEQFF
TRBV28	TRBJ1-6	.	CASSYGGSYNSPLHF
TRBV19	TRBJ1-2	TRBD1	CASSPVRGPGYGYTF
TRBV12-3/TRBV12-4	TRBJ1-1	TRBD1	CASSLDRAAEAFF
TRBV18	TRBJ1-1	.	CASSPVALGGGTGEAFF
TRBV5-4	TRBJ2-5	.	CASSPVETQYF
TRBV19	TRBJ2-1	TRBD2	CASSRWSGRADGGYNEQFF
TRBV7-9	TRBJ2-2	.	CARGADNTGELFF
TRBV5-1	TRBJ2-2	TRBD1	CASSLGQGYTGELFF
TRBV6-5	TRBJ2-7	TRBD1	CASSQRDSSSYEQYF
TRBV15	TRBJ1-1	.	CATSLGRGRTEAFF
TRBV2	TRBJ2-1	.	CASTERRRDYNEQFF
TRBV2	TRBJ1-5	.	CASRRQEDQPQHF
TRBV19	TRBJ1-2	TRBD1	CASSSRGGQGAFNYGYTF
TRBV6-5	TRBJ2-3	.	CASSYVAGTDTQYF
TRBV30	TRBJ2-1	TRBD2	CAWSTGGSSNEQFF
TRBV29-1	TRBJ1-5	TRBD1	CSAQGLDRGRDYSNQPQHF
TRBV9	TRBJ2-3	TRBD2	CASSVQTSPTDTQYF
TRBV9	TRBJ2-1	TRBD2	CASSFTSGTVEEQFF